This note documents a single T cell receptor beta chain sequence. As handled by the study authors: Estimation of nucleated cell counts relied on the amplification of reference gene primers. Measured with immunoSEQ multiplex PCR; TCRdb has only the in-frame clones, and not every one. That table is the source of V, J and clone size, and D and trimming were worked out from the DNA. The data contain about 200,000 clones, roughly 90% of them singletons. These data come from a study of blood T cell repertoires in COVID-19. The wider study: PBMCs, B-cell-depleted T cells, or T cells were the source of the cDNA or gDNA that made up the material.

The germline CDR1 and CDR2 sequences are SGHDT and YYEEEE. This CDR3 contains 19 residues. The V end lost 0 bases, the J end lost 0 bases, and 19 bases lay between the germline ends. What was sequenced was peripheral blood. The chain links TRBV5-6 to TRBJ1-3, with D possibly matching TRBD1 (6 bases). The sequence was obtained from a man between 45 and 60 years old with COVID-19, enrolled during active disease. The chain's CDR3 is CASSLAGGADGSSGNTIYF. The CDR3 DNA reads TGTGCCAGCAGCTTGGCTGGGGGGGCGGACGGGAGCTCTGGAAACACCATATATTTT. The full variable domain, with the rest looked up from reference TRBV5-6 and TRBJ1-3, is DAGVTQSPTHLIKTRGQQVTLRCSPKSGHDTVSWYQQALGQGPQFIFQYYEEEERQRGNFPDRFSGHQFPNYSSELNVNALLLGDSALYLCASSLAGGADGSSGNTIYFGEGSWLTVV.